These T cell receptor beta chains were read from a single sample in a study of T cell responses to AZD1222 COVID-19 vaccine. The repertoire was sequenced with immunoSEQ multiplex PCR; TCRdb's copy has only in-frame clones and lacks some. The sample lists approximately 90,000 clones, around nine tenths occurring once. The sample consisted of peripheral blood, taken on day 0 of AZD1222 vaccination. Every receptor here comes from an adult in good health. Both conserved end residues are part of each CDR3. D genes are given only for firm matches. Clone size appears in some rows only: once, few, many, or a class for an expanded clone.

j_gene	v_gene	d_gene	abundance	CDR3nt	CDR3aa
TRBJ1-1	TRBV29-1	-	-	TGCAGCGTTCACGAGGGGGGCGGCTGGTTGGACACTGAAGCTTTCTTT	CSVHEGGGWLDTEAFF
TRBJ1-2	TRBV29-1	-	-	TGCAGCGTAAGGACAGAAATCAATGGCTACACCTTC	CSVRTEINGYTF
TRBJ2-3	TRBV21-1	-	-	TGTGCCAGCAGCCGGGCTGGGCAGTATTTT	CASSRAGQYF
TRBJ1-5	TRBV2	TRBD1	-	TGTGCCAGCCTGGGACAGCGGTGGGATAGCAATCAGCCCCAGCATTTT	CASLGQRWDSNQPQHF
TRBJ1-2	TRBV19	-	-	TGTGCCAGTGAGGAGAACTATGGCTACACCTTC	CASEENYGYTF
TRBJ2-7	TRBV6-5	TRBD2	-	TGTGCCAGCATTCCGGTCGGGAGGAGCGAGCAGTACTTC	CASIPVGRSEQYF
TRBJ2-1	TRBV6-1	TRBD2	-	TGTGCCAGCAGTGAAAAGGGGGCAGCGGGAGGTCGCAATGAGCAGTTCTTC	CASSEKGAAGGRNEQFF
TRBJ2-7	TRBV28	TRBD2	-	TGTGCCAGCATCCCCGGGACTAGCGGGACCTACGAGCAGTACTTC	CASIPGTSGTYEQYF
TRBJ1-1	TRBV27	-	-	TGTGCCAGCAGTTTAAGGGGCGGGAACACTGAAGCTTTCTTT	CASSLRGGNTEAFF
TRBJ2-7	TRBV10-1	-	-	TGCGCCACGGGACTTTACGAGCAGTACTTC	CATGLYEQYF
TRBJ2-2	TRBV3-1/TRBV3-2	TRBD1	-	TGTGCCAGCAGCCAAGACACGAGGGGGCGTCTTGCTCGGGAGCTGTTTTTT	CASSQDTRGRLARELFF
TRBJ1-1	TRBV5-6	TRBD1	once	TGTGCCAGCAGCTTGGCGGACAGGAAGGCCACTGAAGCTTTCTTT	CASSLADRKATEAFF
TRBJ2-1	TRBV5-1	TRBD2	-	TGCGCCAGCAGCCCAGTGAGAGGGAGGGACTACAATGAGCAGTTCTTC	CASSPVRGRDYNEQFF
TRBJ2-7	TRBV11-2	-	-	TGTGCCAGCAGCCGATACGACAGCGGCTACGAGCAGTACTTC	CASSRYDSGYEQYF
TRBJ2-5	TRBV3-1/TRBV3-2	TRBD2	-	TGTGCCAGCAGCCACGGGACTACCAATCAAGAGACCCAGTACTTC	CASSHGTTNQETQYF
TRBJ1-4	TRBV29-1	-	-	TGCAGCGTTGTGAAGGGATATGGTGAAAAACTGTTTTTT	CSVVKGYGEKLFF
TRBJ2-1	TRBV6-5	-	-	TGTGCCAGCAGTTACGGGCTATCTATCAATGAGCAGTTCTTC	CASSYGLSINEQFF
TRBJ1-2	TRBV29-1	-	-	TGCAGCGCGCTCAGGGAGGAAGGCTATGGCTACACCTTC	CSALREEGYGYTF
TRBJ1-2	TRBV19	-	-	TGTGCCAGTAGTTCCGGCGGGGCAGGCAGATACCCCATCGGTGGCTACACCTTC	CASSSGGAGRYPIGGYTF
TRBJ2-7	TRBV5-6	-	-	TGTGCCAGCAGAGGGGAACACCCCTACGAGCAGTACTTC	CASRGEHPYEQYF
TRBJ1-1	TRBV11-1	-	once	TGTGCCAGCAGCTTAAGGGTTGGGGGGAACACTGAAGCTTTCTTT	CASSLRVGGNTEAFF
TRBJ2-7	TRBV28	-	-	TGTGCCAGCAGTTTACAATTGCGGTCCTACGAGCAGTACTTC	CASSLQLRSYEQYF
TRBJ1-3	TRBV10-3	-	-	TGTGCCATCAGTGGAGTCTCTGGAAACACCATATATTTT	CAISGVSGNTIYF
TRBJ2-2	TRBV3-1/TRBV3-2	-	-	TGTGCCAGCAGCCAAGTTGGGACGTCGAACACCGGGGAGCTGTTTTTT	CASSQVGTSNTGELFF
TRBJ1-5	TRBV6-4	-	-	TGTGCCAGTTCACCCGGGGGAGGCAATCAGCCCCAGCATTTT	CASSPGGGNQPQHF
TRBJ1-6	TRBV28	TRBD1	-	TGTGCCAGCAGGGGGGGACAGTATAATTCACCCCTCCACTTT	CASRGGQYNSPLHF
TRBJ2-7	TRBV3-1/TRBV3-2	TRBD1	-	TGTGCCAGCAGCCAAGAGGGACAGGCCTACGAGCAGTACTTC	CASSQEGQAYEQYF
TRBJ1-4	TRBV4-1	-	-	TGCGCCAGCAGCCAAGATGGGCAGCGTAATGAAAAACTGTTTTTT	CASSQDGQRNEKLFF
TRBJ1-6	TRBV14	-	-	TGTGCCAGCAGCCCAAACCCGGGACACCGTTTTCCACCCCTCCACTTT	CASSPNPGHRFPPLHF
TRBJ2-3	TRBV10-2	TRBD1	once	TGCGCCACTTGGGACAGGGGGCGAGGAGATACGCAGTATTTT	CATWDRGRGDTQYF
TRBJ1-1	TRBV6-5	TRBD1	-	TGTGCCAGCAGCTCCCCGACAGGGTGGGTCACTGAAGCTTTCTTT	CASSSPTGWVTEAFF
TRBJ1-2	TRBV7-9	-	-	TGTGCCAGCACCAGGGGCAGCGAGCTTAACTATGGCTACACCTTC	CASTRGSELNYGYTF
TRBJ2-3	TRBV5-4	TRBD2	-	TGTGCCAGCACCAATAAGAAAGCGGGAGGAACAGATACGCAGTATTTT	CASTNKKAGGTDTQYF
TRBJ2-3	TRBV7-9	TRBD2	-	TGTGCCAGCAGCCCCGGACTAGCGGGACGTGTCACAGATACGCAGTATTTT	CASSPGLAGRVTDTQYF
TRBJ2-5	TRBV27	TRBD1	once	TGTGCCAGCAGTTCGAGGGACAGGGCGCCGCAAGAGACCCAGTACTTC	CASSSRDRAPQETQYF